Listed below are T cell receptor beta chains from one sample, sequenced in a study of cytomegalovirus exposure and HLA in healthy donors. Profiled with immunoSEQ multiplex PCR; TCRdb holds only in-frame clones, not every one. The data contain about 260,000 clones, just under 85% of them seen just once; the ten biggest clones take up approximately 2%. Sequenced material: PBMCs. These receptors all stem from a woman in her forties in good health and CMV-seropositive. Each CDR3 is given with its conserved first and last residue. The D gene is left open where the match is weak.

j_call v_call d_call cdr3_length cdr3_aa
TRBJ1-2 TRBV7-6 - 14 CASSLLGQSGGYTF
TRBJ2-2 TRBV7-9 - 13 CASSLEGTGELFF
TRBJ2-1 TRBV19 TRBD1 15 CASSIEAGGYNEQFF
TRBJ1-1 TRBV5-1 TRBD1 16 CASSNPRTGMNTEAFF
TRBJ1-2 TRBV7-2 - 16 CASSLEGVSSPHGYTF
TRBJ2-1 TRBV25-1 TRBD1 16 CASSESFGQGGNEQFF
TRBJ2-7 TRBV27 TRBD2 14 CASSLAGVAYEQYF
TRBJ1-5 TRBV6-5 - 15 CASSLQQGYNQPQHF
TRBJ2-5 TRBV4-1 - 12 CASSQDERTQYF
TRBJ2-1 TRBV27 - 17 CASSLSQRVSSYNEQFF
TRBJ1-2 TRBV19 TRBD1 15 CASTVVDRVGYGYTF
TRBJ1-1 TRBV6-1 TRBD1 18 CASSGSGTGWGRNTEAFF
TRBJ1-2 TRBV7-2 TRBD1 16 CASSLGAGQGGYGYTF
TRBJ2-7 TRBV30 TRBD2 15 CAWSVGTSGRDEQYF
TRBJ2-2 TRBV27 - 14 CASSFSGRWGELFF
TRBJ1-5 TRBV30 - 15 CAWTERGFSNQPQHF
TRBJ2-1 TRBV7-2 - 14 CASSLGGTTNEQFF
TRBJ2-5 TRBV7-2 - 14 CASSRDWGQDTQYF
TRBJ1-2 TRBV7-2 - 13 CASSFSGNYGYTF
TRBJ1-1 TRBV25-1 - 13 CASINSRFTEAFF
TRBJ1-3 TRBV5-6 - 14 CASSSPAGGNTIYF
TRBJ2-7 TRBV6-1 TRBD1 16 CASSAGRGQGIYEQYF
TRBJ2-7 TRBV7-9 TRBD1 12 CASRWTGNEQYF
TRBJ2-1 TRBV28 TRBD2 16 CASALAGEGSGNEQFF
TRBJ2-7 TRBV27 TRBD2 12 CASSLAGEEQYF
TRBJ1-1 TRBV14 - 14 CASSQSGLNTEAFF
TRBJ2-1 TRBV2 TRBD2 14 CASSGLAGGNEQFF
TRBJ2-5 TRBV28 TRBD1 16 CASTYQTGGYQETQYF
TRBJ1-6 TRBV2 TRBD1 15 CASSATGAPNSPLHF
TRBJ2-3 TRBV13 - 14 CASSLRGTTDTQYF
TRBJ1-1 TRBV25-1 - 14 CASSETGRVTEAFF
TRBJ2-1 TRBV5-1 - 15 CASSLESGSYNEQFF
TRBJ2-5 TRBV30 TRBD2 12 CALGLVEETQYF
TRBJ2-7 TRBV7-9 TRBD2 17 CASRRTSGRTPSYEQYF
TRBJ1-5 TRBV19 TRBD1 18 CASSPGGTGGIGNQPQHF
TRBJ2-7 TRBV5-1 - 16 CASSPRVGGRSYEQYF
TRBJ1-6 TRBV6-1 TRBD1 14 CASSDRDRDPPLHF
TRBJ1-2 TRBV28 - 12 CASRGRNYGYTF
TRBJ2-3 TRBV7-2 TRBD2 17 CASSERLAGLSTDTQYF